The 17 T cell receptor beta chains below all came from one sample that was sequenced in a study of control samples from healthy donors and cancer patients. Here immunoSEQ multiplex PCR was the method, and the copy in TCRdb shows in-frame clones only, minus some. This table has approximately 58,000 clones, around 87% appearing once. Sequencing was carried out using PBMCs. The receptors originated from a woman aged 55-69 years with lung cancer.

V usage is TRBV18 and J usage is TRBJ2-7; TRBD1 agrees at 10 bases. V lost 1 base, J lost 6 bases, and 3 bases stayed unmatched. Germline loops: CDR1 KGHSH, CDR2 LQKENI. CDR3 length: 14 residues. The CDR3 DNA sequence: TGTGCCAGCTCACCACGACAGGGGGCCGGCGAGCAGTACTTC. This codes for CASSPRQGAGEQYF. The entire variable domain, with the rest obtained from reference TRBV18 and TRBJ2-7, is as follows: NAGVMQNPRHLVRRRGQEARLRCSPMKGHSHVYWYRQLPEEGLKFMVYLQKENIIDESGMPKERFSAEFPKEGPSILRIQQVVRGDSAAYFCASSPRQGAGEQYFGPGTRLTVT.

The rearrangement uses TRBV2 and TRBJ1-2; D is perhaps TRBD1 (6 bases). Germline loops: CDR1 SNHLY, CDR2 FYNNEI. This CDR3 spans 13 amino acids. V lost 4 bases, J lost 10 bases, and 16 bases lay in between. This chain's CDR3 is CASSGGGLSDYTF. The CDR3 DNA sequence: TGTGCCAGCAGTGGAGGGGGGCTGAGCGACTACACCTTC.

V is TRBV16 and J is TRBJ1-3, with TRBD1 as a possible D gene (5 bases). This CDR3 has 14 residues. Germline values: CDR1 KGHSY, CDR2 FQNENV. V was clipped by 4 bases and J by 4 bases, with 11 bases between them. The CDR3 protein is CASSLMGRGNTIYF. In DNA, the CDR3 is TGTGCCAGCAGCCTCATGGGGCGCGGAAACACCATATATTTT.

This clone was detected a few times. V is TRBV21-1 and J is TRBJ2-7; the table's D call of TRBD1 was not tested on the DNA. TRBV21-1 is an annotated pseudogene. CDR3 size: 16 residues. The CDR3 sequence is CASSKVTDSHHYEQYF. Here the CDR3 DNA reads TGTGCCAGCAGCAAAGTTACGGACAGCCATCACTACGAGCAGTACTTC.

This chain uses TRBV6-2 or TRBV6-3 with TRBJ1-5, with D possibly TRBD1 on 5 matching bases. With 6 bases removed from V and 0 bases from J, the gap between germline ends came to 18 bases. The CDR3 has 17 amino acids. CDR1 and CDR2 (germline): MNHEY, SVGEGT. As DNA, the CDR3 is TGTGCCAGCAGCCCTACAGGCCTACTTGATAGCAATCAGCCCCAGCATTTT. Translating gives CASSPTGLLDSNQPQHF.

The rearrangement links TRBV28 to TRBJ2-2; D remains ambiguous. The CDR3 has 15 amino acids. Germline lookup yields CDR1 MDHEN and CDR2 SYDVKM. Deletions cut 5 bases from V and 0 bases from J, with 10 bases between. In DNA, the CDR3 is TGTGCCAGCAGTACCGCGGCTGCGAACACCGGGGAGCTGTTTTTT. This sequence encodes CASSTAAANTGELFF.

Written as DNA, the CDR3 is TGCGCCAGCAGCCAAGAAATTCAGAGTGGCTACACCTTC. Translating gives CASSQEIQSGYTF. The gene calls are TRBV4-1 and TRBJ1-2; the D is unclear. Germline V gives CDR1 MGHRA, CDR2 YSYEKL. The CDR3 has 13 residues. V shed 0 bases and J shed 7 bases, with 9 bases lying between them.

The chain joins TRBV29-1 to TRBJ1-1; 9 bases match TRBD1. Per germline, CDR1 SQVTM and CDR2 ANQGSEA. The CDR3 length is 13 residues. V lost 4 bases to trimming and J lost 2 bases; unmatched junction nucleotides: 2. The CDR3 coding sequence is TGCAGCGTTGGAACAGGGGGCAACACTGAAGCTTTCTTT. Protein: CSVGTGGNTEAFF.

As regards this clone: The same CDR3 also results from other DNA sequences found in this sample. This chain joins TRBV11-2 and TRBJ1-5; D perhaps matches TRBD1 (5 bases). Germline-derived CDR1 and CDR2 are SGHAT and FQNNGV. CDR3 length: 14 residues. The V end lost 1 base, the J end lost 7 bases, and 11 bases lay between the germline ends. The chain's CDR3 is CASSLGGSGQPQHF. CDR3 coding DNA: TGTGCCAGCAGCTTAGGGGGCTCGGGGCAGCCCCAGCATTTT. The whole variable domain, filled in from reference TRBV11-2 and TRBJ1-5, reads EAGVAQSPRYKIIEKRQSVAFWCNPISGHATLYWYQQILGQGPKLLIQFQNNGVVDDSQLPKDRFSAERLKGVDSTLKIQPAKLEDSAVYLCASSLGGSGQPQHFGDGTRLSIL.

This clone showed up just a few times. The genes are TRBV2 and TRBJ1-5; no reliable D call. The length of the CDR3 is 15 residues. V lost 2 bases to trimming and J lost 0 bases, with 8 bases between them. Germline assignment: CDR1 SNHLY and CDR2 FYNNEI. CDR3 amino acids: CASSETPYSNQPQHF. The CDR3 nucleotides are TGTGCCAGCAGTGAAACACCTTATAGCAATCAGCCCCAGCATTTT.

The genes are TRBV10-3 and TRBJ2-6; 9 bases agree with TRBD1. Trimming cost V 10 bases and J 1 base; bases outside gene matches: 8. Germline values: CDR1 ENHRY, CDR2 SYGVKD. The CDR3 totals 16 residues. For the CDR3, the DNA is TGTGCCAGCCATCCGGGACAGGGATCTGGGGCCAACGTCCTGACTTTC. This codes for CASHPGQGSGANVLTF.

The chain joins TRBV9 to TRBJ2-1; D perhaps matches TRBD1 (5 bases). The ends were cut back, 0 bases at V and 9 bases at J, with 13 bases in the middle. The CDR3 runs 14 residues. Germline V gives CDR1 SGDLS, CDR2 YYNGEE. CDR3 protein: CASSVEGQGSEQFF. The CDR3 DNA is TGTGCCAGCAGCGTAGAGGGGCAGGGAAGTGAGCAGTTCTTC.

The chain employs TRBV3-1 (or the pseudogene TRBV3-2) and TRBJ2-1, with TRBD2 identical over 9 bases. The CDR3 totals 16 residues. CDR1 and CDR2 from the germline V gene are LGHDT and YNNKEL (reference sequence). J lost 4 bases, V lost 4 bases, and 8 bases had no gene match. The CDR3 nucleotides read TGTGCCAGCAGCCCTCTGCAGCGGGAGGTTTACAATGAGCAGTTCTTC. Translation: CASSPLQREVYNEQFF.

The V and J genes are TRBV18 and TRBJ1-5, with D maybe TRBD1 (5 bases). The CDR3 sequence is 12 residues long. Germline V gene lookup returns CDR1 KGHSH and CDR2 LQKENI. V lost 8 bases and J lost 8, with 13 bases in between. In nucleotides, the CDR3 is TGTGCCAGCCACCTCTTAGGGGAGCCCCAGCATTTT. It yields the protein CASHLLGEPQHF. The full variable domain, completed using reference TRBV18 and TRBJ1-5, is NAGVMQNPRHLVRRRGQEARLRCSPMKGHSHVYWYRQLPEEGLKFMVYLQKENIIDESGMPKERFSAEFPKEGPSILRIQQVVRGDSAAYFCASHLLGEPQHFGDGTRLSIL.

V gene TRBV18 combines with J gene TRBJ2-5, with D tentatively TRBD1 (6 bases). Germline V gene sequence: CDR1 KGHSH, CDR2 LQKENI. V lost 2 bases and J 2 bases, leaving 9 bases between the germline ends. CDR3 length: 14 residues. CDR3 DNA: TGTGCCAGCTCACCAGGGACAAGACAAGAGACCCAGTACTTC. Its protein is CASSPGTRQETQYF.

This chain joins TRBV27 and TRBJ1-1; TRBD1 matches 9 bases. The ends lost 3 bases at V and 3 bases at J; junction bases unmatched: 2. Germline lookup yields CDR1 MNHEY and CDR2 SMNVEV (reference sequence). The CDR3 sequence is 14 residues long. The CDR3 loop reads CASSLNRGHTEAFF. DNA for the CDR3: TGTGCCAGCAGTTTGAACAGGGGGCACACTGAAGCTTTCTTT.

The chain has TRBV6-5 and TRBJ1-1; D not resolved. The germline gives CDR1 MNHEY, CDR2 SVGAGI. Trimming pared 5 bases from V and 7 bases from J, leaving 17 bases between. The CDR3 is made up of 14 amino acids. In nucleotides, the CDR3 is TGTGCCAGCAGTCCCTCCTCGGCAACCGGTGAAGCTTTCTTT. As protein: CASSPSSATGEAFF.